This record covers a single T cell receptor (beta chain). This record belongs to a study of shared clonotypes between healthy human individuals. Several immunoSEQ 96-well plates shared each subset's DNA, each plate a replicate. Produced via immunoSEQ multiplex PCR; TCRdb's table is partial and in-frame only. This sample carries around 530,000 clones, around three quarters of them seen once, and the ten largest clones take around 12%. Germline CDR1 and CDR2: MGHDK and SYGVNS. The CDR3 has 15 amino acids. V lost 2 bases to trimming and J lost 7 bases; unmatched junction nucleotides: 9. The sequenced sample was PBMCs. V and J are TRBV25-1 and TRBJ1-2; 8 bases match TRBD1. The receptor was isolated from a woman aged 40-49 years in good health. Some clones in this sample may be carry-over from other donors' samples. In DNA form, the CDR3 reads TGTGCCAGCAGTGAAACCTCCAGGGGGCTCGGTGGCTACACCTTC. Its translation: CASSETSRGLGGYTF.